A single T cell receptor (beta chain) is shown here with its context. This specimen comes from a study of human T cells and chemical hapten exposure. Trimming took 2 bases from V and 4 from J, leaving 9 bases between them. The CDR3 runs to 15 residues. Germline V CDR1 and CDR2: SGHDN, FVKESK. Indicated time point: pre-sensitization, week 0. The treatment is: therapeutic diphenylcyclopropenone sensitization with weekly scalp DPC. TCRdb itself ran the RACE reads through MiXCR, one entry per CDR3 protein. The table includes some 330,000 distinct CDR3 sequences, approximately 5% detected once. The gene calls are TRBV14 and TRBJ1-6; D not certain. The sequence came from a woman under 30 with alopecia areata. Some clones in this sample may be carry-over from other donors' samples. The source material was whole blood, sampled in connection with sensitization to the hapten diphenylcyclopropenone (DPC). This chain's CDR3 is CASSQSTVYNSPLHF. The CDR3 DNA is TGTGCCAGCAGCCAAAGTACAGTTTATAATTCACCCCTCCACTTT.